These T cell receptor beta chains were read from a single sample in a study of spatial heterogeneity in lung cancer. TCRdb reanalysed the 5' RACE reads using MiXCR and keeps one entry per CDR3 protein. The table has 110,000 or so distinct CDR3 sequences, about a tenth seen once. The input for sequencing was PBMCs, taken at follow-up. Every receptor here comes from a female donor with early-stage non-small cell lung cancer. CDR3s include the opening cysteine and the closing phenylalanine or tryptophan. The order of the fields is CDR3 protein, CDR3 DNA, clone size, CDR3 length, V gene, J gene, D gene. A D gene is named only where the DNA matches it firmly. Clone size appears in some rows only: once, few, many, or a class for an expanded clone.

CAVSMNTEAFF	TGTGCCGTCAGCATGAACACTGAAGCTTTCTTT	few	11	TRBV5-4	TRBJ1-1	NA
CASSLDYRTGRAFF	TGTGCCAGCAGCTTAGACTATCGGACAGGGCGGGCTTTCTTT	NA	14	TRBV11-2	TRBJ1-1	TRBD1
CAGNRDRDKLF	TGTGCCGGCAACCGGGACAGAGACAAATTATTT	NA	11	TRBV2	TRBJ1-1	TRBD1
CASAGQGNQPQHF	TGTGCCAGCGCGGGACAGGGCAATCAGCCCCAGCATTTT	few	13	TRBV2	TRBJ1-5	TRBD1
CASSPFHGGATEAFF	TGTGCCAGCAGTCCCTTCCACGGGGGGGCCACTGAAGCTTTCTTT	many	15	TRBV12-3/TRBV12-4	TRBJ1-1	NA
CASSYGRTGRTSMGNTGELFF	TGTGCCAGCAGTTACGGCAGGACAGGGCGGACTAGTATGGGGAACACCGGGGAGCTGTTTTTT	many	21	TRBV6-6	TRBJ2-2	NA
CSASGRAFSGELFF	TGCAGCGCTAGCGGGAGGGCCTTTTCCGGGGAGCTGTTTTTT	many	14	TRBV29-1	TRBJ2-2	TRBD2
CASRASRASYNEQFF	TGTGCCAGCAGGGCCAGCAGAGCCTCCTACAATGAGCAGTTCTTC	once	15	TRBV12-3/TRBV12-4	TRBJ2-1	NA
CASTMNRVFEQFF	TGTGCCAGCACGATGAACAGGGTATTTGAGCAGTTCTTC	NA	13	TRBV7-2	TRBJ2-1	NA
CATRDWTGGYTF	TGTGCCACCAGAGACTGGACAGGGGGCTACACCTTC	NA	12	TRBV24-1	TRBJ1-2	TRBD1
CASSITTISYNEQFF	TGTGCCAGTAGTATTACGACAATCTCCTACAATGAGCAGTTCTTC	few	15	TRBV19	TRBJ2-1	NA
CASSRGARLGEQYF	TGTGCCAGCAGTAGGGGGGCACGGCTAGGCGAGCAGTACTTC	many	14	TRBV2	TRBJ2-7	NA
CASSSRWGSGNTIYF	TGTGCCAGCAGCTCCCGGTGGGGCTCTGGAAACACCATATATTTT	few	15	TRBV11-2	TRBJ1-3	NA
CSVREGAGETQYF	TGCAGCGTGAGAGAGGGGGCTGGAGAGACCCAGTACTTC	few	13	TRBV29-1	TRBJ2-5	TRBD1
CATSRTYRGSDETQYF	TGTGCCACCAGCAGGACATACCGCGGGAGTGATGAGACCCAGTACTTC	NA	16	TRBV15	TRBJ2-5	TRBD2
CASSLGRATNEKLFF	TGCGCCAGCAGCTTGGGACGTGCAACTAATGAAAAACTGTTTTTT	NA	15	TRBV5-1	TRBJ1-4	NA
CASRTGGYGETQYF	TGTGCCAGCAGAACGGGGGGGTATGGAGAGACCCAGTACTTC	NA	14	TRBV7-8	TRBJ2-5	TRBD2
CASSQQRYNEQFF	TGTGCCAGCAGCCAACAACGATACAATGAGCAGTTCTTC	few	13	TRBV7-9	TRBJ2-1	NA
CSVRKAVDTEAFF	TGCAGCGTTCGGAAGGCGGTCGACACTGAAGCTTTCTTT	NA	13	TRBV29-1	TRBJ1-1	NA
CASSSTPRDGYGYTF	TGTGCCAGCAGCTCGACTCCTAGGGATGGGTATGGCTACACCTTC	many	15	TRBV3-1	TRBJ1-2	NA
CATSDSAGRSNQPQHF	TGTGCCACCAGTGATTCCGCAGGGAGATCAAATCAGCCCCAGCATTTT	NA	16	TRBV24-1	TRBJ1-5	NA
CASSQETRRTEAFF	TGTGCCAGCAGCCAAGAGACGCGGAGGACTGAAGCTTTCTTT	many	14	TRBV3-1	TRBJ1-1	NA
CAISEGTDTQYF	TGTGCCATCAGTGAGGGCACAGATACGCAGTATTTT	NA	12	TRBV10-3	TRBJ2-3	NA
CASSLERIETQYF	TGTGCCAGCAGCTTAGAGCGGATAGAGACCCAGTACTTC	many	13	TRBV7-2	TRBJ2-5	NA
CSVDSEYTEAFF	TGCAGCGTTGATTCAGAGTACACTGAAGCTTTCTTT	few	12	TRBV29-1	TRBJ1-1	NA
CASNNPITDTQYF	TGTGCCAGCAACAATCCCATCACAGATACGCAGTATTTT	NA	13	TRBV7-2	TRBJ2-3	NA
CASSKAVREQPQHF	TGTGCCAGCAGTAAAGCGGTGAGGGAGCAGCCCCAGCATTTT	few	14	TRBV2	TRBJ1-5	NA
CASSYWRDNEQFF	TGTGCCAGCAGTTATTGGCGGGACAATGAGCAGTTCTTC	NA	13	TRBV6-2/TRBV6-3	TRBJ2-1	NA
CASSVGMGNGYTF	TGTGCCAGCAGCGTAGGTATGGGAAATGGCTACACCTTC	many	13	TRBV9	TRBJ1-2	NA
CASSIGQFYNEQFF	TGTGCCAGTAGTATCGGGCAGTTCTACAATGAGCAGTTCTTC	few	14	TRBV19	TRBJ2-1	NA
CASSVATTSGGELFF	TGTGCCAGCAGCGTAGCTACGACAAGCGGCGGGGAGCTGTTTTTT	NA	15	TRBV9	TRBJ2-2	NA
CSALTSGIFTDTQYF	TGCAGCGCTTTGACTAGCGGGATCTTCACAGATACGCAGTATTTT	NA	15	TRBV29-1	TRBJ2-3	TRBD2
CASSATGQVNYGYTF	TGTGCCAGCAGTGCCACCGGACAGGTGAACTATGGCTACACCTTC	many	15	TRBV25-1	TRBJ1-2	TRBD1
CASSSWTSGRPAGELFF	TGTGCCAGCAGTTCATGGACTAGCGGGAGGCCGGCCGGGGAGCTGTTTTTT	many	17	TRBV28	TRBJ2-2	TRBD2
CAISGGTNSYEQYF	TGTGCCATCAGTGGCGGGACTAATTCCTACGAGCAGTACTTC	few	14	TRBV10-3	TRBJ2-7	TRBD2
CAWAPLAAGGNEQFF	TGTGCCTGGGCCCCATTAGCCGCAGGAGGGAATGAGCAGTTCTTC	NA	15	TRBV30	TRBJ2-1	NA
CAISGQNYEQYF	TGTGCCATCAGTGGACAGAACTACGAGCAGTACTTC	NA	12	TRBV10-3	TRBJ2-7	NA
CSMTDWGNEQFF	TGCAGCATGACAGACTGGGGGAATGAGCAGTTCTTC	few	12	TRBV29-1	TRBJ2-1	NA
CASSDAWGQGAANEQYF	TGTGCCAGCAGCGACGCTTGGGGACAGGGGGCCGCCAACGAGCAGTACTTC	NA	17	TRBV2	TRBJ2-7	TRBD1
CASSTVEETQYF	TGTGCCAGCAGTACAGTGGAAGAGACCCAGTACTTC	few	12	TRBV2	TRBJ2-5	NA
CASSQAVGSSTDTQYF	TGTGCCAGCAGCCAAGCGGTAGGATCTAGCACAGATACGCAGTATTTT	many	16	TRBV4-2	TRBJ2-3	NA
CASSLVNRADTQYF	TGTGCCAGCAGCTTAGTTAACAGGGCAGATACGCAGTATTTT	many	14	TRBV11-2	TRBJ2-3	NA